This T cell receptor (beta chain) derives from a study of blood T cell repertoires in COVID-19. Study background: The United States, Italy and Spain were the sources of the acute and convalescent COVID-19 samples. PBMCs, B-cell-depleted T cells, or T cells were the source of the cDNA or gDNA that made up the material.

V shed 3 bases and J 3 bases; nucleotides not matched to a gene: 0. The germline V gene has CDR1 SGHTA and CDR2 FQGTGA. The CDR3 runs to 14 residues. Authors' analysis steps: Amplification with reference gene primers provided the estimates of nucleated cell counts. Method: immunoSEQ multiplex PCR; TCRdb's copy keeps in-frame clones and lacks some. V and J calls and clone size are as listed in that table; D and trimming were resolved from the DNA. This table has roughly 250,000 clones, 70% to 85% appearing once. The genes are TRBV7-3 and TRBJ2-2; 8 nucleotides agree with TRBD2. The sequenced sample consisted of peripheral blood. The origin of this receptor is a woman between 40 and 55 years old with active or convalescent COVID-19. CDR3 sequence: CASSFSGDTGELFF. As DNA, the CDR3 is TGTGCCAGCAGCTTTAGCGGGGACACCGGGGAGCTGTTTTTT.